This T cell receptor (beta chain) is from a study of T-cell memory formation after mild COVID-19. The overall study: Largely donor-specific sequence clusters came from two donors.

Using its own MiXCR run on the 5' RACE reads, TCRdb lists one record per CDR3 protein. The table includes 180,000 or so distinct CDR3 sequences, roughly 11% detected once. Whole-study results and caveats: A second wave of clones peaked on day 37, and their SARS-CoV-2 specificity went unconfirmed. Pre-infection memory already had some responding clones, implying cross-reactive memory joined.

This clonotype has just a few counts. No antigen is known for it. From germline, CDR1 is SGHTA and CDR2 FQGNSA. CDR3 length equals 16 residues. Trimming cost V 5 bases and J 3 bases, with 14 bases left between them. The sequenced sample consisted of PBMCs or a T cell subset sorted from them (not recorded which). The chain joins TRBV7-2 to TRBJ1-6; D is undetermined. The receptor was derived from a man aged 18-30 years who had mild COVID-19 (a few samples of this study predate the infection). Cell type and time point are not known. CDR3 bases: TGTGCCAGCAGCCCCGGAAGTGGCAACTATAATTCACCCCTCCACTTT. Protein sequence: CASSPGSGNYNSPLHF.